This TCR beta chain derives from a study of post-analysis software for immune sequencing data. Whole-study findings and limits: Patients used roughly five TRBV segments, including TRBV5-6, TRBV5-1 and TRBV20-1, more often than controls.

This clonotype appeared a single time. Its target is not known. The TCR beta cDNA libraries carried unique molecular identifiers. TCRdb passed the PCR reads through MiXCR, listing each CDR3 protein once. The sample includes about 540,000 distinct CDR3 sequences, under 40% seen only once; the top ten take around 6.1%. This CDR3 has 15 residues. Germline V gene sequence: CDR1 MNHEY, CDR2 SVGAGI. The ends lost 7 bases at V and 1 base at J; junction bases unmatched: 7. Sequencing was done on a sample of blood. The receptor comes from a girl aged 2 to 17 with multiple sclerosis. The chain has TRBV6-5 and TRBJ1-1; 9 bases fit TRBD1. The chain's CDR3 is CASIQQGAANTEAFF. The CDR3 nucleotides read TGTGCCAGCATTCAACAGGGGGCGGCGAACACTGAAGCTTTCTTT.